Sequencing of this T cell receptor beta chain was carried out in a study of T cells in Graves' hyperthyroidism and ophthalmopathy. Amplification of TCR beta CDR3 regions used RNA as the template. RT-PCR in the first round (using the HTBI primer set) targeted the TCR CDR3. TCRdb recomputed calls from the multiplex PCR reads with MiXCR, one row per CDR3 protein. The sample holds 350,000 or so distinct CDR3 sequences, roughly 17% seen once. V shed 3 bases, J shed 1 base, and the junction held 11 bases outside the gene matches. The CDR3 loop spans 17 amino acids. Germline V gene lookup returns CDR1 SNHLY and CDR2 FYNNEI. Blood from later-ophthalmopathy patients was taken at first hyperthyroidism diagnosis.

The clonotype originates from a woman in her thirties with Graves' hyperthyroidism that later progressed to Graves' ophthalmopathy. The source material was blood. V usage is TRBV2 and J usage is TRBJ2-5; 7 positions match TRBD2. This chain's CDR3 is CASSEWTRGSPQETQYF. The DNA of the CDR3 is TGTGCCAGCAGTGAGTGGACTCGCGGGAGCCCCCAAGAGACCCAGTACTTC. The full variable domain, its missing parts supplied by reference TRBV2 and TRBJ2-5, is EPEVTQTPSHQVTQMGQEVILRCVPISNHLYFYWYRQILGQKVEFLVSFYNNEISEKSEIFDDQFSVERPDGSNFTLKIRSTKLEDSAMYFCASSEWTRGSPQETQYFGPGTRLLVL.